One sample yielded the 28 T cell receptor beta chains listed below, sequenced in a study of T cell responses to AZD1222 COVID-19 vaccine. Produced via immunoSEQ multiplex PCR; TCRdb's table is partial and in-frame only. The table shows 100,000 to 150,000 clones, with roughly 91% occurring only once. Sequenced material: peripheral blood, taken 28 days after the second AZD1222 dose. The receptors were sampled from an adult who received the AZD1222 COVID-19 vaccine.

The CDR3 nucleotides are TGTGCCACCAGCAGAGTCCCCTGGGAGGTCACCGGGGAGCTGTTTTTT. This gives the protein CATSRVPWEVTGELFF. This chain links TRBV15 with TRBJ2-2, with TRBD2 as a possible D gene (6 bases). Per the germline V gene, CDR1 is LNHNV and CDR2 is YYDKDF (reference sequence). CDR3 size: 16 residues. Trimming shortened V by 1 base and J by 4 bases, and 13 bases separated the two germline ends.

This clone was counted once. The chain uses TRBV10-3 and TRBJ1-6; D call uncertain. Trimming pared 4 bases from V and 9 bases from J, leaving 10 bases between. Germline CDR1 ENHRY, CDR2 SYGVKD. This CDR3 is built from 13 residues. The CDR3 reads CAISGTFGSPLHF. CDR3 nucleotide sequence: TGTGCCATCAGTGGGACGTTCGGTTCACCCCTCCACTTT.

J is TRBJ2-5 and V is TRBV7-2, with TRBD2 matching over 12 bases. This CDR3 comprises 15 residues. Germline V lookup: CDR1 SGHTA, CDR2 FQGNSA. Losses at the gene ends were 5 bases for V and 4 bases for J; bases not matched to a gene: 5. The CDR3 DNA reads as TGTGCCAGCAGCGCTGAGGGACTAGCGGGAGAGACCCAGTACTTC. It codes for CASSAEGLAGETQYF.

V is TRBV27 and J is TRBJ1-4; TRBD1 agrees at 10 bases. Germline assignment: CDR1 MNHEY and CDR2 SMNVEV (reference sequence). CDR3 length equals 18 residues. V shed 5 bases, J shed 0 bases, and the junction held 9 bases outside the gene matches. CDR3 nucleotide sequence: TGTGCCAGCAGTCCCGGACAGGGGGGAAGCGCAACTAATGAAAAACTGTTTTTT. This encodes CASSPGQGGSATNEKLFF.

The J gene is TRBJ2-3, the V gene TRBV9; weak D call: TRBD2 (7 bases). Trimming left V 3 bases short and J 6 bases short, with 14 bases between. Germline-derived CDR1 and CDR2 are SGDLS and YYNGEE. CDR3 length: 14 amino acids. The DNA of the CDR3 is TGTGCCAGCAGCGAGGGGGGAGGGGTGGATACGCAGTATTTT. Its translation is CASSEGGGVDTQYF.

This chain joins TRBV20-1 and TRBJ2-7; D not certain. Trimming pared 3 bases from V and 3 bases from J, leaving 6 bases between. The CDR3 totals 11 residues. The germline V gene encodes CDR1 DFQATT and CDR2 SNEGSKA (reference sequence). CDR3: CSASIGYEQYF. The DNA of the CDR3 is TGCAGTGCTAGTATCGGCTACGAGCAGTACTTC.

This chain uses TRBV6-6 with TRBJ1-2, with TRBD1 matching over 7 bases. V shed 5 bases and J 3 bases; nucleotides not matched to a gene: 9. The germline gives CDR1 MNHNY, CDR2 SVGAGI (reference sequence). The CDR3 length is 15 residues. CDR3: CASSQRQGGDYGYTF. The CDR3 nucleotides read TGTGCCAGCAGTCAACGACAGGGAGGGGACTATGGCTACACCTTC.

This clone appeared a single time. This sequence joins TRBV24-1 and TRBJ1-1; D ambiguous. The germline gives CDR1 KGHDR, CDR2 SFDVKD. This CDR3 has 14 residues. V dropped 7 bases and J dropped 1 base, with 12 bases sitting between them. CDR3 in amino acids: CATRGRMKNTEAFF. In nucleotides, the CDR3 is TGTGCCACCAGGGGCAGGATGAAGAACACTGAAGCTTTCTTT.

This clone was seen a single time. The chain employs TRBV4-3 and TRBJ2-4; maybe TRBD1 (7 bases). The CDR3 has 17 amino acids. The germline V gene encodes CDR1 LGHNA and CDR2 YSLEER. V gave up 0 bases and J gave up 5 bases, with 17 bases separating them. CDR3 coding DNA: TGCGCCAGCAGCCAAGAAGTTAGGCCAGGGGGGCAAAACATTCAGTACTTC. This gives the protein CASSQEVRPGGQNIQYF.

This chain links TRBV19 with TRBJ2-1, with D perhaps TRBD1 (5 bases). Trimming removed 7 bases at V and 4 bases at J, with 14 bases between. CDR3 size: 14 residues. CDR1 is LNHDA and CDR2 is SQIVND in the germline V gene (reference sequence). CDR3 sequence (DNA): TGTGCCAGTAAATCGGTAGGGGATTACAATGAGCAGTTCTTC. Translation: CASKSVGDYNEQFF.

This chain joins TRBV27 and TRBJ1-5, with D uncertain. Germline CDR1 is MNHEY and CDR2 is SMNVEV (reference sequence). V dropped 6 bases and J dropped 2 bases, with 11 bases sitting between them. This CDR3 contains 14 residues. DNA of the CDR3: TGTGCCAGCAGCCTTAATTTAGGCAATCAGCCCCAGCATTTT. This encodes CASSLNLGNQPQHF.

V usage is TRBV6-2 or TRBV6-3 and J usage is TRBJ2-5, with D perhaps matching TRBD2 (5 bases). The J call may be in error: the DNA end matches TRBJ2-7 better. The germline CDR1 and CDR2 sequences are MNHEY and SVGEGT. CDR3 length equals 16 residues. The CDR3 nucleotides read TGTGCCAGCAGTTACTTCGGGAAGGGAGACTACTACGAGCAGTACTTC. It codes for CASSYFGKGDYYEQYF.

The J gene is TRBJ2-7, the V gene TRBV7-3; tentatively, D is TRBD1 (6 bases). CDR1 and CDR2 from the germline V gene are SGHTA and FQGTGA. The CDR3 has 15 residues. V was clipped by 2 bases and J by 6 bases, with 17 bases between them. In DNA, the CDR3 is TGTGCCAGCAGCTTAGGTTTTAGGGGGATCGGCGAGCAGTACTTC. It codes for CASSLGFRGIGEQYF.

The genes are TRBV11-2 and TRBJ1-5; D gene ambiguous. The V and J ends lost 5 bases and 0 bases respectively, with 17 bases between them. Germline V lookup: CDR1 SGHAT, CDR2 FQNNGV. The CDR3 has 17 amino acids. The CDR3: CASSAVATNYSNQPQHF. The CDR3 DNA reads TGTGCCAGCAGCGCTGTAGCGACGAACTATAGCAATCAGCCCCAGCATTTT.

This clone occurred a few times. The chain recombines TRBV5-1 with TRBJ1-1; 8 bases are a match to TRBD1. The CDR3 contains 15 residues. Germline trimming cut 3 bases from V and 1 base from J; bases unmatched to any gene: 5. The germline V gene has CDR1 SGHRS and CDR2 YFSETQ. The chain's CDR3 is CASSYGQGQNTEAFF. The CDR3 DNA reads TGCGCCAGCAGCTATGGACAGGGCCAGAACACTGAAGCTTTCTTT.

The chain employs TRBV3-1 (or the pseudogene TRBV3-2) and TRBJ1-2; D not resolved. The V gene's germline CDR1 is LGHDT and CDR2 YNNKEL (reference sequence). This CDR3 has 14 residues. With 2 bases removed from V and 8 bases from J, the gap between germline ends came to 15 bases. The CDR3 loop is CASSQRRREGGYTF. Here the CDR3 DNA reads TGTGCCAGCAGCCAAAGACGGCGGGAAGGGGGCTACACCTTC.

This clone was recorded once. The chain carries TRBV7-8 and TRBJ1-1; no clear D. The CDR3 consists of 16 residues. Germline V gene lookup returns CDR1 SGHVS and CDR2 FQNEAQ. The V end lost 2 bases, the J end lost 1 base, and 14 bases lay between the germline ends. The CDR3 coding sequence is TGTGCCAGCAGCTTAAACACCGGAGCTCCGAACACTGAAGCTTTCTTT. Translated, it gives CASSLNTGAPNTEAFF.

This chain connects TRBV11-3 to TRBJ2-3; D might be TRBD1 (6 bases). The germline V and J ends were trimmed by 7 bases and 4 bases, with 6 bases remaining between them. The CDR3 length is 11 residues. Germline lookup yields CDR1 SGHNT and CDR2 YENEEA. CDR3 DNA sequence: TGTGCCAGCAAGGGGGCAGATACGCAGTATTTT. Protein: CASKGADTQYF.

In DNA, the CDR3 is TGTGCCAGCTTCACCCCCCCCGGTTACGAGCAGTACTTC. Protein product: CASFTPPGYEQYF. The chain uses TRBV5-5 and TRBJ2-7; D is uncertain. The CDR3 sequence is 13 residues long. The germline CDR1 and CDR2 sequences are SGHKS and YYEKEE (reference sequence). V was clipped by 7 bases and J by 4 bases, with 15 bases between them.

This clone was observed a handful of times. V gene TRBV5-1 combines with J gene TRBJ2-3, with a tentative D call TRBD1 (6 bases). The CDR3 runs 15 residues. Germline CDR1 reads SGHRS; CDR2 reads YFSETQ. V gave up 0 bases and J gave up 4 bases, with 12 bases separating them. The CDR3, as DNA: TGCGCCAGCAGCTTGGACAGGGAAGATTCAGATACGCAGTATTTT. This sequence encodes CASSLDREDSDTQYF.

This rearrangement joins TRBV5-1 to TRBJ1-4; 9 bases are a match to TRBD1. CDR1 SGHRS and CDR2 YFSETQ come from the germline V gene. This CDR3 is built from 15 residues. V lost 5 bases and J lost 5; bases outside the gene matches: 7. The CDR3 protein is CASRFTGGFNEKLFF. Written as DNA, the CDR3 is TGCGCCAGCAGATTTACAGGGGGCTTCAATGAAAAACTGTTTTTT.

The chain joins TRBV5-6 to TRBJ2-5; perhaps D is TRBD1 or TRBD2 (5 bases each). V dropped 5 bases and J dropped 2 bases, with 13 bases sitting between them. In germline, CDR1 is SGHDT, CDR2 YYEEEE. The CDR3 contains 14 residues. This CDR3 reads CASSRSGTQETQYF. CDR3 in DNA: TGTGCCAGCAGTAGATCCGGGACGCAAGAGACCCAGTACTTC.

The table lists this clone with a count of one. The chain has TRBV6-2 or TRBV6-3 and TRBJ2-3; TRBD2 might be the D (6 bases). Germline CDR1 is MNHEY and CDR2 is SVGEGT. The CDR3 has 16 amino acids. V was pared by 3 bases and J by 1 base, with 14 bases between. The CDR3 here is CASSYRTGEGTDTQYF. For the CDR3, the DNA is TGTGCCAGCAGTTATAGAACGGGGGAAGGCACAGATACGCAGTATTTT.

This clone was found once. V and J are TRBV19 and TRBJ1-2; no clear D. This CDR3 has 11 residues. Germline V gives CDR1 LNHDA, CDR2 SQIVND (reference sequence). Trimming removed 6 bases from V and 3 bases from J, with 5 bases in between. CDR3 sequence (DNA): TGTGCCAGTAGCGACTACTATGGCTACACCTTC. Translation: CASSDYYGYTF.

The chain is built from TRBV19 and TRBJ1-1, with a tentative D call TRBD1 (5 bases). The CDR3 consists of 13 residues. Germline CDR1 reads LNHDA; CDR2 reads SQIVND (reference sequence). Trimming took off 1 base at V and 7 bases at J, with 10 bases between the two ends. In DNA, the CDR3 is TGTGCCAGTAGTATAGCCAGGGATTATGAAGCTTTCTTT. Encoded protein: CASSIARDYEAFF.

The rearrangement joins TRBV5-1 to TRBJ2-5, with 10 bases aligning to TRBD1. Germline V gives CDR1 SGHRS, CDR2 YFSETQ. The CDR3 extends over 19 amino acids. The V and J ends lost 5 bases and 5 bases, in that order; junction bases with no gene match: 21. This chain's CDR3 is CASSSPGQGPTSARETQYF. Written as DNA, the CDR3 is TGCGCCAGCAGTTCTCCGGGACAGGGGCCTACCTCAGCCCGCGAGACCCAGTACTTC. Full variable domain (outside the CDR3, taken from reference TRBV5-1 and TRBJ2-5): KAGVTQTPRYLIKTRGQQVTLSCSPISGHRSVSWYQQTPGQGLQFLFEYFSETQRNKGNFPGRFSGRQFSNSRSEMNVSTLELGDSALYLCASSSPGQGPTSARETQYFGPGTRLLVL.

The rearrangement joins TRBV6-2 or TRBV6-3 to TRBJ1-1; maybe TRBD1 (5 bases). The CDR3 sequence is 13 residues long. The germline V and J ends were trimmed by 4 bases and 3 bases, with 9 bases remaining between them. Germline values: CDR1 MNHEY, CDR2 SVGEGT. The CDR3 here is CASSWGGDTEAFF. The CDR3 DNA reads TGTGCCAGCAGTTGGGGGGGTGACACTGAAGCTTTCTTT.

This chain links TRBV4-3 with TRBJ2-1, with 7 bases that match TRBD2. Looked up from germline, CDR1 is LGHNA and CDR2 is YSLEER. The junction had 8 bases not matched to a gene; V was cut back by 0 bases and J by 0 bases. This CDR3 has 18 amino acids. This CDR3 reads CASSQDIQRGSSYNEQFF. For the CDR3, the DNA is TGCGCCAGCAGCCAAGATATCCAGCGGGGAAGCTCCTACAATGAGCAGTTCTTC.